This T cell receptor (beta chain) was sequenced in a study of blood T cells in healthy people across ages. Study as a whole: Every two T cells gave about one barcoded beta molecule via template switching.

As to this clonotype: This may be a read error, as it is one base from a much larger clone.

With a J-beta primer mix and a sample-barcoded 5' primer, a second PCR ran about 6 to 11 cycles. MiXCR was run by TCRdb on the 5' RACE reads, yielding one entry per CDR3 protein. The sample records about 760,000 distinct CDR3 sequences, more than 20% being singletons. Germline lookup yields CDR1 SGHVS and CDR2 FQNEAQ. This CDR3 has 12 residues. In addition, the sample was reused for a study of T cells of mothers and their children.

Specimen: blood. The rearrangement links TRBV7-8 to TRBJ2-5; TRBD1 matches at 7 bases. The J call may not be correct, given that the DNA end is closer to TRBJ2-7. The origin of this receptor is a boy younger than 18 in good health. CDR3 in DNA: TGTGCCAGCAGCCGGGACAGCCACGAGCAGTACTTC. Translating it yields CASSRDSHEQYF.